These T cell receptor beta chains were read from a single sample in a study of T cells in Graves' hyperthyroidism and ophthalmopathy. TCRdb re-called the multiplex PCR reads with MiXCR, one entry per CDR3 protein. Of around 440,000 distinct CDR3 sequences listed, around a sixth were seen once; the top ten hold approximately 7.5%. Sequencing input: blood. These receptors were taken from a woman aged 18-30 years with Graves' hyperthyroidism. Each CDR3 is given with its conserved first and last residue. A D gene is named only where the DNA matches it firmly. Some rows have no size entry. The others give once, few or many, or a class for an expanded clone.

d_call clone_size j_call cdr3_length v_call cdr3_nt cdr3_aa
- many TRBJ2-1 15 TRBV6-1 TGTGCCAGCAGATTGTTGGGAGCGTCCTACAATGAGCAGTTCTTC CASRLLGASYNEQFF
- many TRBJ2-5 13 TRBV6-2/TRBV6-3 TGTGCCAGCACCGACGACTCAGCGGAGACCCAGTACTTC CASTDDSAETQYF
TRBD2 many TRBJ2-1 20 TRBV20-1 TGCAGTGCTAGAGATGCTGAGCGGGAGTTTCGTATAAGCTCCTACAATGAGCAGTTCTTC CSARDAEREFRISSYNEQFF
- many TRBJ2-3 14 TRBV9 TGTGCCAGCAGCGTCCTGACGGGATTGGATACGCAGTATTTT CASSVLTGLDTQYF
- many TRBJ1-4 16 TRBV12-3/TRBV12-4 TGTGCCAGCAGCCCTGGACACGGTGCAACTAATGAAAAACTGTTTTTT CASSPGHGATNEKLFF
TRBD2 few TRBJ2-1 16 TRBV4-2 TGTGCCAGCAGCCAAGACGTGGCGGGAGCTAACAATGAGCAGTTCTTC CASSQDVAGANNEQFF
TRBD2 - TRBJ2-1 15 TRBV4-1 TGCGCCAGCAGCCAAGGAATAGCGGGAGGCTATGAGCAGTTCTTC CASSQGIAGGYEQFF
- many TRBJ1-2 14 TRBV12-3/TRBV12-4 TGTGCCAGCAGAACAGGCGGGACTTACTATGGCTACACCTTC CASRTGGTYYGYTF
- many TRBJ1-2 14 TRBV5-1 TGCGCCAGCAGCTTGACGACGGAGAACTATGGCTACACCTTC CASSLTTENYGYTF
- many TRBJ2-1 16 TRBV3-1 TGTGCCAGCAGCCAAGTATGGGTAGCGGACTACAATGAGCAGTTCTTC CASSQVWVADYNEQFF
TRBD2 - TRBJ2-6 20 TRBV19 TGTGCCAGTAGTCACCTAAGGGATCTAGCGGGGGTCTCTGGGGCCAACGTCCTGACTTTC CASSHLRDLAGVSGANVLTF
- - TRBJ1-3 13 TRBV7-9 TGTGCCAGCAGCTTACCTCCTGGAAACACCATATATTTT CASSLPPGNTIYF
- many TRBJ2-3 14 TRBV7-9 TGTGCCAGCAGCTCGAGCGGAGGCACAGATACGCAGTATTTT CASSSSGGTDTQYF
- many TRBJ2-1 14 TRBV3-1 TGTGCCAGCAGCCAGCGGGATAGACTAAGTGAGCAGTTCTTC CASSQRDRLSEQFF
TRBD2 many TRBJ2-7 14 TRBV20-1 TGCAGTGCCGTGGTGCTAGCGGGAGGTTACGAGCAGTACTTC CSAVVLAGGYEQYF
- many TRBJ2-7 12 TRBV6-1 TGTGCCAGCAGCCCCCATGGCCGGGAGCAGTACTTC CASSPHGREQYF
- few TRBJ1-5 14 TRBV2 TGTGCCAGCAGTGTGTTAAGGACTGTACAGCCCCAGCATTTT CASSVLRTVQPQHF
- many TRBJ2-7 14 TRBV3-1 TGTGCCAGCAGCCAAGATTTGGCGAAACGGGAGCAGTACTTC CASSQDLAKREQYF
- few TRBJ1-6 13 TRBV12-3/TRBV12-4 TGTGCCAGCAGTTTAAGTTTTGGCCGGCCCCTCCACTTT CASSLSFGRPLHF
TRBD1 many TRBJ2-7 12 TRBV30 TGTGCCTGGACAGGGACAGGGGTCGAGCAGTACTTC CAWTGTGVEQYF
- many TRBJ2-1 15 TRBV7-9 TGTGCCAGCAGCTCGGACCCGGACGTTTACAATGAGCAGTTCTTC CASSSDPDVYNEQFF
TRBD1 many TRBJ2-7 14 TRBV7-6 TGTGCCAGCACCCCCTCGACAGGGAGCTACGAGCAGTACTTC CASTPSTGSYEQYF
- few TRBJ2-1 16 TRBV7-8 TGTGCCAGCAGCTTAGCGGTTCTGAGCTCCTACAATGAGCAGTTCTTC CASSLAVLSSYNEQFF
- few TRBJ2-1 14 TRBV24-1 TGTGCCACCAGTGATTTTAACGCGGTCAATGAGCAGTTCTTC CATSDFNAVNEQFF
TRBD2 - TRBJ2-2 19 TRBV12-3/TRBV12-4 TGTGCCAGCAGTTTAGCGCTAAGTGCTGGACTAGCGGGAGCCGGGGAGCTGTTTTTT CASSLALSAGLAGAGELFF
- many TRBJ2-7 15 TRBV7-9 TGTGCCAGCAGCTCCCCCGAGACAGAGGACTACGAGCAGTACTTC CASSSPETEDYEQYF